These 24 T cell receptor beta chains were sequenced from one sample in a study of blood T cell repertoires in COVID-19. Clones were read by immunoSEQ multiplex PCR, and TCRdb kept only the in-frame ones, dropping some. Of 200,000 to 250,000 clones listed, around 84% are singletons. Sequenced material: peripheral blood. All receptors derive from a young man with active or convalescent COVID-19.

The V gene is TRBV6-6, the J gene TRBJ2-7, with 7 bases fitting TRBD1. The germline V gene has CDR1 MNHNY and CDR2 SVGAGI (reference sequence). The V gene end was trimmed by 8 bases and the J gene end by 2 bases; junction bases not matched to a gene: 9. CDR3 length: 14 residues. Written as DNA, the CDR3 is TGTGCCAGCTCCTTCCAGACAGGGACCTACGAGCAGTACTTC. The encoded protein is CASSFQTGTYEQYF.

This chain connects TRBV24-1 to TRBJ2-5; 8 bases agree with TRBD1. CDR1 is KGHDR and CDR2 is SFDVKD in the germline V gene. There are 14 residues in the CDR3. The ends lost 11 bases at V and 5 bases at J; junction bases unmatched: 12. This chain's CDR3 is CASQAGGVPETQYF. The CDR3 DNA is TGTGCCAGTCAAGCAGGGGGCGTTCCGGAGACCCAGTACTTC.

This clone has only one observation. In nucleotides, the CDR3 is TGCGCCAGCAGCCAAGATTGGGCCCGGCTAGCGGGGTGGAATGAGCAGTTCTTC. This codes for CASSQDWARLAGWNEQFF. The chain recombines TRBV4-3 with TRBJ2-1; 9 nucleotides align to TRBD2. The CDR3 is 18 amino acids. CDR1 and CDR2 from the germline V gene are LGHNA and YSLEER. Germline trimming cut 0 bases from V and 7 bases from J; bases unmatched to any gene: 13.

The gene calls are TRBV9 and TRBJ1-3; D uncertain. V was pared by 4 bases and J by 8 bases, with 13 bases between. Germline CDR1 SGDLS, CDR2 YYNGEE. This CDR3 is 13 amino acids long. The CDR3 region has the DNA TGTGCCAGCAGCCCCCGTACGTCGGACACCATATATTTT. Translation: CASSPRTSDTIYF.

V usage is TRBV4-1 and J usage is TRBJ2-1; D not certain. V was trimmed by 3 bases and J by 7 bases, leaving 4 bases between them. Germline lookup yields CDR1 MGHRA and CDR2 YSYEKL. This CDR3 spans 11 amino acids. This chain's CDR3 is CASSHNNEQFF. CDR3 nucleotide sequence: TGCGCCAGCAGCCATAATAATGAGCAGTTCTTC.

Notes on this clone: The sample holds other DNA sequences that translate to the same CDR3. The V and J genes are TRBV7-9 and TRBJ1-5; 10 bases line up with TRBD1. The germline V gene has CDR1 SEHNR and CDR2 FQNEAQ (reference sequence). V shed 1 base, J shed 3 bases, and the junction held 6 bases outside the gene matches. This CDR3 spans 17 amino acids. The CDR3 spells CASSLGQGAGNNQPQHF. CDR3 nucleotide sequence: TGTGCCAGCAGCTTAGGACAGGGGGCGGGCAACAATCAGCCCCAGCATTTT.

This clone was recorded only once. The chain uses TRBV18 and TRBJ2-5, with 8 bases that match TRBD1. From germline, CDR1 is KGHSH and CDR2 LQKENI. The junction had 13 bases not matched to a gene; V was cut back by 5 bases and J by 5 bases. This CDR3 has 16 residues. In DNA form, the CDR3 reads TGTGCCAGCTCAACCGGGACAGGATCTTCTGGGGAGACCCAGTACTTC. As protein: CASSTGTGSSGETQYF.

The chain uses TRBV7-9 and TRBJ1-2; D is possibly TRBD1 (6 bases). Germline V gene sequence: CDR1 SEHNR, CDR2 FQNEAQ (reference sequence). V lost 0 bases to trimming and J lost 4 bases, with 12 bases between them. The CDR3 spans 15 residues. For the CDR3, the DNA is TGTGCCAGCAGCTTAGCGCTGGGGGCCTCCTATGGCTACACCTTC. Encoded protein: CASSLALGASYGYTF.

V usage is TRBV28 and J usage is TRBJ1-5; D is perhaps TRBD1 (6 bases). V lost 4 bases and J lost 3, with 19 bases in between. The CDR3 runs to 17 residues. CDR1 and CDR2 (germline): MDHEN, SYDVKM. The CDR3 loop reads CASSSIKTGTYNQPQHF. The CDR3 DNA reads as TGTGCCAGCAGTTCGATAAAGACAGGAACTTACAATCAGCCCCAGCATTTT.

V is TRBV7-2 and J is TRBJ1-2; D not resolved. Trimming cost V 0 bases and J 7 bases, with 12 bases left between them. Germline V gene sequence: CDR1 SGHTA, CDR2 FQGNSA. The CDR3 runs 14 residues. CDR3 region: CASSLARTSGGYTF. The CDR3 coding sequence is TGTGCCAGCAGCTTAGCGCGGACTAGCGGTGGCTACACCTTC.

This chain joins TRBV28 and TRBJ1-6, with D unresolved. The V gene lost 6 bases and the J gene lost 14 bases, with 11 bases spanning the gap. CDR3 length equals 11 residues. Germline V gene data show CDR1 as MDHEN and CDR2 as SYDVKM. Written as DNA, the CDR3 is TGTGCCAGCAGATCCCGTTCGGCCCTCCACTTT. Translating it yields CASRSRSALHF.

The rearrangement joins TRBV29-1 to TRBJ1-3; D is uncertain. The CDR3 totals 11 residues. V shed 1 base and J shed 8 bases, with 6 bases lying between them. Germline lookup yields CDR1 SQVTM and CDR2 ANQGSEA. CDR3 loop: CSVEVRDTIYF. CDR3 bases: TGCAGCGTTGAAGTGCGGGACACCATATATTTT.

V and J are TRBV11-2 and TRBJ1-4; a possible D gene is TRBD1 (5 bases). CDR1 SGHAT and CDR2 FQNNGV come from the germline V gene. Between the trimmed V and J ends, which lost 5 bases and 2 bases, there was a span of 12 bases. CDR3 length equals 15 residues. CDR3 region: CASSPFGGTNEKLFF. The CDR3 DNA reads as TGTGCCAGCAGCCCATTCGGGGGGACTAATGAAAAACTGTTTTTT.

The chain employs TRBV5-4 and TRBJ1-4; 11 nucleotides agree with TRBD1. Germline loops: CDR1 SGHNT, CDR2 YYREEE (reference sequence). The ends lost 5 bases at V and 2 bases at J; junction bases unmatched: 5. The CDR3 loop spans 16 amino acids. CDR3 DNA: TGTGCCAGCAGTTCCGGGACAGGGGGTACTAATGAAAAACTGTTTTTT. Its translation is CASSSGTGGTNEKLFF.

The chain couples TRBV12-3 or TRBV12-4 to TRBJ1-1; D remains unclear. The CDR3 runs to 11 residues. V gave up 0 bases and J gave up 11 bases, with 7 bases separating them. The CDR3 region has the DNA TGTGCCAGCAGTTTAGCGCCCGGGGCTTTCTTT. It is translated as CASSLAPGAFF.

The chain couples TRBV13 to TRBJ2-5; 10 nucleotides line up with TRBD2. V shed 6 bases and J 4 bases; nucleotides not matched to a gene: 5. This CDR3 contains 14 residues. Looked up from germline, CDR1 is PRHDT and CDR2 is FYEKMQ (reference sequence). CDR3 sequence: CASSPSGGGETQYF. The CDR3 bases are TGTGCCAGCAGTCCTAGCGGGGGCGGAGAGACCCAGTACTTC. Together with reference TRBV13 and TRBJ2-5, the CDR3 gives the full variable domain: AAGVIQSPRHLIKEKRETATLKCYPIPRHDTVYWYQQGPGQDPQFLISFYEKMQSDKGSIPDRFSAQQFSDYHSELNMSSLELGDSALYFCASSPSGGGETQYFGPGTRLLVL.

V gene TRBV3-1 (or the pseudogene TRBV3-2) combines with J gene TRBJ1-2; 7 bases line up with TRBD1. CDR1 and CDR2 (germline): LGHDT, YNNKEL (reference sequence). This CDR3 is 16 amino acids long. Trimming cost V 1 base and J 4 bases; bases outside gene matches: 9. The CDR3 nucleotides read TGTGCCAGCAGCCAAGCGGGGTCAGGGGGGCTCTATGGCTACACCTTC. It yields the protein CASSQAGSGGLYGYTF.

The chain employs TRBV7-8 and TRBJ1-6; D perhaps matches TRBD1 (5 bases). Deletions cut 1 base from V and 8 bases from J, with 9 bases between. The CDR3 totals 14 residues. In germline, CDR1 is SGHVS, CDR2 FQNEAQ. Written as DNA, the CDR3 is TGTGCCAGCAGCTTAGGACAGATGGATTCACCCCTCCACTTT. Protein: CASSLGQMDSPLHF. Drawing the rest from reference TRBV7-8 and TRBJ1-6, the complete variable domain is GAGVSQSPRYKVAKRGQDVALRCDPISGHVSLFWYQQALGQGPEFLTYFQNEAQLDKSGLPSDRFFAERPEGSVSTLKIQRTQQEDSAVYLCASSLGQMDSPLHFGNGTRLTVT.

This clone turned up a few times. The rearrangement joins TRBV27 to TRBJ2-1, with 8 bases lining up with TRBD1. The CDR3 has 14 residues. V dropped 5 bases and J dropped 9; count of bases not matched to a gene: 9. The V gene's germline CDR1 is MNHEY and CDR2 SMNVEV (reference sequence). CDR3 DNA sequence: TGTGCCAGCAGTGTTTACAGGGGGGTGGGTGAGCAGTTCTTC. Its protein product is CASSVYRGVGEQFF.

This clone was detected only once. The CDR3 region is CASRTGRAYQPQHF. Here the CDR3 DNA reads TGTGCCAGTAGGACGGGCAGGGCTTATCAGCCCCAGCATTTT. This sequence joins TRBV19 and TRBJ1-5; maybe TRBD1 (5 bases). CDR3 length equals 14 residues. V was clipped by 6 bases and J by 5 bases, with 14 bases between them. Germline V gene lookup returns CDR1 LNHDA and CDR2 SQIVND (reference sequence).

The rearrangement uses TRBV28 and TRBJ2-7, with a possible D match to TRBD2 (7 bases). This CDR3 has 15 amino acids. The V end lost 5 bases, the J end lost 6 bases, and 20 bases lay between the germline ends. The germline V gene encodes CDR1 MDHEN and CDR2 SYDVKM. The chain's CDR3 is CASSPRLAQGSEQYF. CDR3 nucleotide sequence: TGTGCCAGCAGTCCCCGACTAGCCCAGGGGTCCGAGCAGTACTTC.

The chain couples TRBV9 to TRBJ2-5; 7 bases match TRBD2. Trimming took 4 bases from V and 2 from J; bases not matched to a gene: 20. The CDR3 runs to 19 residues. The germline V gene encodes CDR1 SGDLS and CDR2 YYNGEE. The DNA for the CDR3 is TGTGCCAGCAGCCGCCGGTCAGGAGCGGGAACGCATCTTCAAGAGACCCAGTACTTC. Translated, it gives CASSRRSGAGTHLQETQYF.

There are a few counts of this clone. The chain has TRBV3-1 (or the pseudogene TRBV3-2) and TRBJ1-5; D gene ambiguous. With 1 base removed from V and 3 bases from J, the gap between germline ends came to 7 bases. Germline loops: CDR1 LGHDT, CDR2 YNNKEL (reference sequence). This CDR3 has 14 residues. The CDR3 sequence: CASSQAPYNQPQHF. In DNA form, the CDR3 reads TGTGCCAGCAGCCAAGCCCCTTACAATCAGCCCCAGCATTTT.

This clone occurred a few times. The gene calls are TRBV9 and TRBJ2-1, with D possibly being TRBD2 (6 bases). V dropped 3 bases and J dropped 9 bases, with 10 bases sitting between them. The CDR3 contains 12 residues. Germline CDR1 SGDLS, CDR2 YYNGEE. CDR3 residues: CASSAVAAEQFF. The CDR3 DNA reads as TGTGCCAGCAGCGCTGTAGCGGCTGAGCAGTTCTTC.